The 25 T cell receptor beta chains given below trace back to one sample, sequenced in a study of Ad26.COV2.S vaccination and SARS-CoV-2 variants. Regarding treatment: 15 to 20 received Ad26.COV2.S at low or high dose, single or two shots; several received placebo; per-sample allocation not given. Sampling was done on day 63 after the first vaccine or placebo injection. Repertoires were generated with immunoSEQ multiplex PCR, while TCRdb's copy carries only in-frame clones and drops some. This table holds a few hundred thousand clones, about nine tenths found once. Material: peripheral blood, obtained in a trial of Ad26.COV2.S vaccine versus placebo. Receptors were obtained from a person aged 18-60 years who received the Ad26.COV2.S COVID-19 vaccine or a placebo.

This chain uses TRBV3-1 (or the pseudogene TRBV3-2) with TRBJ1-5; TRBD1 aligns across 8 bases. The CDR3 runs 17 residues. Germline V gives CDR1 LGHDT, CDR2 YNNKEL (reference sequence). The V and J ends lost 0 bases and 4 bases, in that order; junction bases with no gene match: 8. CDR3 residues: CASSQEGQAPGNQPQHF. CDR3 DNA: TGTGCCAGCAGCCAAGAGGGACAGGCCCCAGGAAATCAGCCCCAGCATTTT.

Concerning this clone itself: Other nucleotide sequences from this sample produce the same CDR3. The chain carries TRBV6-2 or TRBV6-3 and TRBJ2-7, with D possibly TRBD1 on 5 matching bases. The germline V gene has CDR1 MNHEY and CDR2 SVGEGT. V was cut by 2 bases and J by 0 bases, with 5 bases left in between. This CDR3 comprises 13 residues. The CDR3 sequence is CASSYGASYEQYF. As DNA, the CDR3 is TGTGCCAGCAGTTACGGGGCCTCCTACGAGCAGTACTTC.

This sequence joins TRBV3-1 (or the pseudogene TRBV3-2) and TRBJ2-3; 8 nucleotides line up with TRBD2. V shed 0 bases and J 0 bases; nucleotides not matched to a gene: 17. Germline values: CDR1 LGHDT, CDR2 YNNKEL (reference sequence). This CDR3 is built from 21 residues. CDR3 DNA: TGTGCCAGCAGCCAAGATCGGGAGACTAGCGACCCTCAGGCTAGCACAGATACGCAGTATTTT. It is translated as CASSQDRETSDPQASTDTQYF.

V usage is TRBV27 and J usage is TRBJ2-1; D gene uncertain. The V end lost 6 bases, the J end lost 6 bases, and 12 bases lay between the germline ends. Germline V CDR1 and CDR2: MNHEY, SMNVEV (reference sequence). This CDR3 spans 13 amino acids. CDR3 coding DNA: TGTGCCAGCAGGCTAGTTGGTTCCAATGAGCAGTTCTTC. This encodes CASRLVGSNEQFF.

This chain joins TRBV11-2 and TRBJ2-2; no definite D call. The CDR3 length is 14 residues. Trimming pared 1 base from V and 6 bases from J, leaving 9 bases between. Germline V gene data show CDR1 as SGHAT and CDR2 as FQNNGV. The CDR3 spells CASSLAYGPGELFF. The CDR3 bases are TGTGCCAGCAGCTTAGCTTACGGGCCCGGGGAGCTGTTTTTT.

This chain connects TRBV5-1 to TRBJ1-4; maybe TRBD1 (5 bases). Between the trimmed V and J ends, which lost 0 bases and 7 bases, there was a span of 10 bases. Germline assignment: CDR1 SGHRS and CDR2 YFSETQ. The CDR3 totals 14 residues. The CDR3 DNA reads as TGCGCCAGCAGCTTGGCCGAGGGGTTTGAAAAACTGTTTTTT. Translation: CASSLAEGFEKLFF.

V is TRBV19 and J is TRBJ2-7, with unresolved D. Germline V CDR1 and CDR2: LNHDA, SQIVND (reference sequence). The V end was cut by 3 bases, the J end by 2 bases, with 11 bases between. This CDR3 comprises 14 residues. As DNA, the CDR3 is TGTGCCAGTAGTATTACCCCCGACACCTACGAGCAGTACTTC. Its protein product is CASSITPDTYEQYF.

The genes are TRBV7-2 and TRBJ2-2, with no clear D. The length of the CDR3 is 16 residues. V was shortened by 1 base and J by 0 bases, with 9 bases between the two germline ends. In germline, CDR1 is SGHTA, CDR2 FQGNSA. The CDR3: CASSLVSTANTGELFF. In DNA form, the CDR3 reads TGTGCCAGCAGCTTAGTAAGCACAGCGAACACCGGGGAGCTGTTTTTT.

The V call is TRBV7-9, the J call TRBJ1-1; 9 nucleotides align to TRBD1. This CDR3 is 15 amino acids long. Germline lookup yields CDR1 SEHNR and CDR2 FQNEAQ (reference sequence). The V gene end was trimmed by 5 bases and the J gene end by 6 bases; junction bases not matched to a gene: 10. Here the CDR3 reads CASSPPWDRAAEAFF. CDR3 coding DNA: TGTGCCAGCAGCCCTCCCTGGGACAGGGCAGCTGAAGCTTTCTTT.

This sequence joins TRBV3-1 (or the pseudogene TRBV3-2) and TRBJ2-3; the D is unclear. Looked up from germline, CDR1 is LGHDT and CDR2 is YNNKEL (reference sequence). The CDR3 runs 15 residues. Trimming took 2 bases from V and 6 from J, leaving 15 bases between them. The CDR3 DNA sequence: TGTGCCAGCAGCCAAATCTCTACTCGTGCGGATACGCAGTATTTT. Protein sequence: CASSQISTRADTQYF.

The J gene is TRBJ2-2, the V gene TRBV9, with TRBD2 as a possible D gene (6 bases). Per the germline V gene, CDR1 is SGDLS and CDR2 is YYNGEE. The ends were cut back, 3 bases at V and 3 bases at J, with 12 bases in the middle. The CDR3 is 15 residues long. CDR3: CASSGLSGDTGELFF. The CDR3 DNA is TGTGCCAGCAGCGGGCTCTCGGGGGACACCGGGGAGCTGTTTTTT.

The chain combines TRBV5-8 with TRBJ2-3; D is uncertain. Trimming removed 3 bases from V and 2 bases from J, with 7 bases in between. This CDR3 is 13 amino acids long. The germline V gene encodes CDR1 SGHTS and CDR2 YDEGEE. This CDR3 is CASSSTTTDTQYF. CDR3 DNA sequence: TGTGCCAGCAGCTCGACAACCACAGATACGCAGTATTTT.

The genes are TRBV29-1 and TRBJ2-7; D is possibly TRBD1 (5 bases). V shed 5 bases and J shed 2 bases, with 10 bases lying between them. Germline V gives CDR1 SQVTM, CDR2 ANQGSEA. This CDR3 spans 12 amino acids. DNA of the CDR3: TGCAGCGTTCTAGGGGATACCTACGAGCAGTACTTC. Amino acids: CSVLGDTYEQYF.

The rearrangement uses TRBV24-1 and TRBJ2-1; possibly TRBD2 for D (6 bases). Trimming removed 9 bases from V and 0 bases from J, with 11 bases in between. CDR1 and CDR2 from the germline V gene are KGHDR and SFDVKD. This CDR3 is built from 14 residues. The CDR3 protein is CATSGEDSYNEQFF. DNA of the CDR3: TGTGCCACCTCCGGGGAGGACTCCTACAATGAGCAGTTCTTC.

The chain joins TRBV9 to TRBJ2-4; tentative D call: TRBD2 (5 bases). The CDR3 contains 16 residues. Germline CDR1 and CDR2: SGDLS and YYNGEE. V was cut by 0 bases and J by 0 bases, with 10 bases left in between. The CDR3 loop reads CASSVGGALAKNIQYF. The DNA of the CDR3 is TGTGCCAGCAGCGTAGGGGGAGCACTAGCCAAAAACATTCAGTACTTC.

The chain carries TRBV7-8 and TRBJ2-7, with a possible D match to TRBD1 (6 bases). V was clipped by 0 bases and J by 6 bases, with 12 bases between them. This CDR3 is 14 amino acids long. Germline CDR1 and CDR2: SGHVS and FQNEAQ. CDR3 region: CASSLARGWGEQYF. CDR3 coding DNA: TGTGCCAGCAGCTTAGCGAGGGGGTGGGGCGAGCAGTACTTC.

This clone was seen only a few times. This sequence joins TRBV19 and TRBJ1-5, with 9 nucleotides matching TRBD1. Germline V lookup: CDR1 LNHDA, CDR2 SQIVND (reference sequence). CDR3 length: 16 residues. With 7 bases clipped from V and 1 base from J, the junction kept 8 bases outside the gene matches. As DNA, the CDR3 is TGTGCCAGTAACGACAGGGGGAGAAGGAGCAATCAGCCCCAGCATTTT. Translation gives CASNDRGRRSNQPQHF.

The CDR3 loop reads CASSQAGSGTEAFF. For the CDR3, the DNA is TGCGCCAGCAGCCAGGCAGGGTCGGGGACTGAAGCTTTCTTT. The genes are TRBV4-1 and TRBJ1-1, with D possibly matching TRBD1 (5 bases). The germline CDR1 and CDR2 sequences are MGHRA and YSYEKL. There are 14 residues in the CDR3. Trimming removed 3 bases from V and 5 bases from J, with 13 bases in between.

V gene TRBV6-5 combines with J gene TRBJ1-2; the match to TRBD1 covers 8 bases. The CDR3 covers 15 residues. From germline, CDR1 is MNHEY and CDR2 SVGAGI. With 4 bases clipped from V and 4 bases from J, the junction kept 8 bases outside the gene matches. CDR3 region: CASSSPGGTGYGYTF. The CDR3 nucleotides are TGTGCCAGCAGTTCTCCAGGGGGCACTGGCTATGGCTACACCTTC.

The chain couples TRBV4-1 to TRBJ1-5; 8 bases match TRBD1. CDR1 and CDR2 (germline): MGHRA, YSYEKL. The CDR3 totals 13 residues. With V trimmed by 4 bases and J by 7 bases, 3 bases remained unmatched. The CDR3 here is CASSRAGGQPQHF. The DNA of the CDR3 is TGCGCCAGCAGCCGAGCAGGGGGCCAGCCCCAGCATTTT.

Here the CDR3 DNA reads TGTGCCACCAGTGATTACCGGGACAGGGTGTTGGATACGCAGTATTTT. Its translation is CATSDYRDRVLDTQYF. The chain carries TRBV24-1 and TRBJ2-3; TRBD1 agrees at 9 bases. This CDR3 is 16 amino acids long. Germline lookup yields CDR1 KGHDR and CDR2 SFDVKD. V lost 2 bases, J lost 6 bases, and 8 bases stayed unmatched.

The chain recombines TRBV12-5 with TRBJ2-7, with a possible D match to TRBD2 (7 bases). Trimming took 0 bases from V and 1 from J, leaving 10 bases between them. The CDR3 runs 15 residues. Germline-derived CDR1 and CDR2 are LGHNT and FRNRAP. As DNA, the CDR3 is TGTGCTAGTGGTTTGGTAGAGGGGGGGTCCTACGAGCAGTACTTC. Protein product: CASGLVEGGSYEQYF.

This chain joins TRBV11-2 and TRBJ2-3; D gene uncertain. CDR1 is SGHAT, CDR2 FQNNGV, per germline. The CDR3 has 13 amino acids. V lost 1 base and J 7 bases, leaving 9 bases between the germline ends. The CDR3 sequence is CASSLVESNTQYF. The CDR3 coding sequence is TGTGCCAGCAGCTTAGTCGAGTCAAATACGCAGTATTTT.

The chain has TRBV4-3 and TRBJ1-2, with 8 bases aligning to TRBD1. The germline CDR1 and CDR2 sequences are LGHNA and YSLEER. The CDR3 length is 16 residues. The J segment lost 4 bases and the V segment lost 4 bases, leaving 11 bases of the junction unmatched. CDR3 residues: CASSPNTRTGTYGYTF. CDR3 nucleotides: TGCGCCAGCAGCCCAAACACTCGGACAGGGACCTATGGCTACACCTTC.

The V and J genes are TRBV11-2 and TRBJ2-1; no reliable D call. The V gene's germline CDR1 is SGHAT and CDR2 FQNNGV. The CDR3 is 11 residues long. V lost 1 base and J lost 13, with 8 bases in between. The CDR3 sequence is CASSLGPTQFF. Written as DNA, the CDR3 is TGTGCCAGCAGCTTAGGTCCCACTCAGTTCTTC.